A single sample gave rise to the 11 T cell receptor beta chains below, sequenced in a study of identical twins. MiXCR, run by TCRdb on the 5' RACE reads, gives a single entry per CDR3 protein. This table has 1,800,000 or so distinct CDR3 sequences, about 32% appearing once. The sequencing input was cord blood. These receptors came from a newborn girl in good health.

This clonotype showed up just a few times. V and J are TRBV20-1 and TRBJ1-2, with 7 positions matching TRBD1. Germline trimming cut 1 base from V and 4 bases from J; bases unmatched to any gene: 3. CDR3 length: 13 amino acids. Per the germline V gene, CDR1 is DFQATT and CDR2 is SNEGSKA (reference sequence). The CDR3 DNA is TGCAGTGCTAGAGCCCCAGGGGGCTATGGCTACACCTTC. This sequence encodes CSARAPGGYGYTF.

The chain uses TRBV28 and TRBJ2-1; D remains unclear. V lost 5 bases and J 0 bases, leaving 11 bases between the germline ends. Germline values: CDR1 MDHEN, CDR2 SYDVKM. The CDR3 runs to 15 residues. CDR3 region: CASSTHPSSYNEQFF. CDR3 coding DNA: TGTGCCAGCAGTACCCACCCCTCCTCCTACAATGAGCAGTTCTTC.

In this sample, this clonotype turned up once. The chain combines TRBV27 with TRBJ1-1; 11 bases align to TRBD1. The CDR3 loop spans 17 amino acids. The germline gives CDR1 MNHEY, CDR2 SMNVEV (reference sequence). V trimming: 1 base; J trimming: 1 base; junction bases outside the gene matches: 5. The CDR3: CASSLYPGQGGNTEAFF. The CDR3, as DNA: TGTGCCAGCAGTTTATATCCGGGACAGGGGGGGAACACTGAAGCTTTCTTT.

This clonotype came up a few times. The chain carries TRBV5-4 and TRBJ1-4, with D unresolved. The CDR3 consists of 15 residues. The germline gives CDR1 SGHNT, CDR2 YYREEE (reference sequence). V was cut by 3 bases and J by 0 bases, with 9 bases left in between. The CDR3 DNA sequence: TGTGCCAGCAGCTCTTCCCTATCAACTAATGAAAAACTGTTTTTT. It codes for CASSSSLSTNEKLFF.

The chain carries TRBV12-3 or TRBV12-4 and TRBJ2-3, with no clear D. There are 15 residues in the CDR3. The germline V and J ends were trimmed by 3 bases and 5 bases, with 15 bases remaining between them. The CDR3 reads CASSFGVRSGDTQYF. CDR3 in DNA: TGTGCCAGCAGTTTCGGCGTACGATCGGGAGATACGCAGTATTTT.

This clonotype was seen more than once but under ten times. V is TRBV9 and J is TRBJ2-7; tentative D call: TRBD1 (5 bases). The germline CDR1 and CDR2 sequences are SGDLS and YYNGEE. V was cut by 0 bases and J by 1 base, with 11 bases left in between. There are 15 residues in the CDR3. Here the CDR3 DNA reads TGTGCCAGCAGCGTAGCCGACAGACCTTCCTACGAGCAGTACTTC. Translation gives CASSVADRPSYEQYF. The full variable domain, with the rest looked up from reference TRBV9 and TRBJ2-7, is DSGVTQTPKHLITATGQRVTLRCSPRSGDLSVYWYQQSLDQGLQFLIQYYNGEERAKGNILERFSAQQFPDLHSELNLSSLELGDSALYFCASSVADRPSYEQYFGPGTRLTVT.

This clonotype was recorded a few times. V and J are TRBV9 and TRBJ2-1; 9 bases line up with TRBD1. Germline values: CDR1 SGDLS, CDR2 YYNGEE. The V and J ends lost 4 bases and 7 bases, in that order; junction bases with no gene match: 9. The length of the CDR3 is 15 residues. CDR3: CASSFTGGAGNEQFF. The CDR3, as DNA: TGTGCCAGCAGCTTCACAGGGGGCGCCGGGAATGAGCAGTTCTTC.

This clonotype has a handful of counts. J is TRBJ2-1 and V is TRBV24-1; D possibly corresponds to TRBD1 (6 bases). The CDR3 is 14 amino acids. V was clipped by 6 bases and J by 4 bases, with 12 bases between them. Germline loops: CDR1 KGHDR, CDR2 SFDVKD. The CDR3 region is CATSLGQGYNEQFF. CDR3 DNA: TGTGCCACCAGTCTCGGGCAGGGGTACAATGAGCAGTTCTTC.

The chain joins TRBV4-1 to TRBJ2-5, with 11 positions matching TRBD2. Matching the DNA end better, TRBJ2-7 makes the J call doubtful. The CDR3 has 15 amino acids. From germline, CDR1 is MGHRA and CDR2 YSYEKL. The CDR3 sequence is CASSQVLLAGVEQYF. DNA for the CDR3: TGCGCCAGCAGCCAAGTTCTACTAGCGGGAGTCGAGCAGTACTTC.

The rearrangement uses TRBV3-1 and TRBJ2-1; possibly TRBD2 for D (6 bases). The germline V gene has CDR1 LGHDT and CDR2 YNNKEL (reference sequence). Trimming left V 1 base short and J 15 bases short, with 16 bases between. CDR3 length equals 13 residues. CDR3 nucleotide sequence: TGTGCCAGCAGCCAAGTTTTGGCGGGATGGCGGTTCTTC. Its translation is CASSQVLAGWRFF.

V usage is TRBV10-3 and J usage is TRBJ1-2; D call uncertain. Germline values: CDR1 ENHRY, CDR2 SYGVKD. CDR3 length: 11 amino acids. The V gene lost 0 bases and the J gene lost 7 bases, with 3 bases spanning the gap. CDR3 nucleotides: TGTGCCATCAGTGAGTCGGTTGGCTACACCTTC. It translates to CAISESVGYTF.